The following is a TCR beta chain sequence with its context. The CDR3 runs 14 residues. Looked up from germline, CDR1 is MNHNS and CDR2 is SASEGT. Unmatched junction bases numbered 12, after V lost 6 bases and J lost 10 bases. This sample stems from a study of immune characterization of retroperitoneal liposarcoma. TCRdb itself ran the PCR reads through MiXCR, one entry per CDR3 protein. The repertoire holds thousands of distinct CDR3 sequences, with approximately 30% as singletons. This TCR derives from a female donor with retroperitoneal liposarcoma. The sample consisted of blood. This chain links TRBV6-1 with TRBJ2-1, with 7 bases fitting TRBD1. The CDR3 region has the DNA TGTGCCAGCAGCCCCGACAGGGCTCCGTACGAGCAGTTCTTC. Translation: CASSPDRAPYEQFF.